Below are 25 T cell receptor beta chains sequenced from a single sample in a study of cytomegalovirus exposure and HLA in healthy donors. This PCR relied on a set of 60 Vbeta primers and 13 Jbeta primers. Here immunoSEQ multiplex PCR was the method, and the copy in TCRdb shows in-frame clones only, minus some. The sample includes about 120,000 clones, approximately 87% of them seen just once. The sample taken for sequencing was PBMCs. These receptors were taken from a man aged 18 to 29 in good health and CMV-seropositive.

The chain is built from TRBV7-3 and TRBJ2-2, with D possibly being TRBD2 (5 bases). The ends were cut back, 2 bases at V and 3 bases at J, with 13 bases in the middle. Germline values: CDR1 SGHTA, CDR2 FQGTGA. This CDR3 spans 16 amino acids. The CDR3 region is CASSLRGPVDTGELFF. In DNA, the CDR3 is TGTGCCAGCAGCTTACGAGGGCCCGTTGACACCGGGGAGCTGTTTTTT.

This clone was seen only once. The gene calls are TRBV28 and TRBJ1-5; D is possibly TRBD1 (5 bases). CDR1 is MDHEN, CDR2 SYDVKM, per germline. The CDR3 sequence is 18 residues long. Trimming took off 7 bases at V and 0 bases at J, with 22 bases between the two ends. CDR3 DNA: TGTGCCAGCACCCCCCCGGGTGGGGCAGCTTATAGCAATCAGCCCCAGCATTTT. This gives the protein CASTPPGGAAYSNQPQHF.

This clone appeared once. The V and J genes are TRBV11-2 and TRBJ1-1, with D possibly TRBD1 on 5 matching bases. CDR3 length: 17 residues. Trimming cost V 0 bases and J 3 bases, with 17 bases left between them. Germline CDR1 is SGHAT and CDR2 is FQNNGV. CDR3 loop: CASSLDHPPKGDTEAFF. The CDR3 DNA reads as TGTGCCAGCAGCTTAGATCATCCTCCCAAAGGGGACACTGAAGCTTTCTTT.

The chain has TRBV4-2 and TRBJ2-1, with 10 bases aligning to TRBD2. Germline CDR1 LGHNA, CDR2 YNFKEQ. The CDR3 contains 15 residues. The V gene end was trimmed by 3 bases and the J gene end by 8 bases; junction bases not matched to a gene: 7. The CDR3: CASSQTSGGAYEQFF. The CDR3 DNA reads TGTGCCAGCAGCCAGACGAGCGGGGGGGCCTATGAGCAGTTCTTC.

The count of this clone is one. The CDR3 DNA reads TGTGCCAGCAGCACGTCAGGGGCTAGCACAGATACGCAGTATTTT. Translating gives CASSTSGASTDTQYF. The chain couples TRBV7-3 to TRBJ2-3; D might be TRBD1 (6 bases). The germline V and J ends were trimmed by 5 bases and 0 bases, with 12 bases remaining between them. CDR1 SGHTA and CDR2 FQGTGA come from the germline V gene. The CDR3 extends over 15 amino acids.

The chain couples TRBV27 to TRBJ1-5, with D perhaps matching TRBD1 (6 bases). Trimming shortened V by 5 bases and J by 2 bases, and 13 bases separated the two germline ends. The CDR3 length is 15 residues. Looked up from germline, CDR1 is MNHEY and CDR2 is SMNVEV (reference sequence). CDR3 loop: CASSTLQGGNQPQHF. CDR3 DNA sequence: TGTGCCAGCAGTACCCTACAGGGCGGCAATCAGCCCCAGCATTTT.

The chain joins TRBV6-5 to TRBJ1-1; D is uncertain. Trimming stripped 5 bases from V and 1 base from J, with 8 bases between. This CDR3 has 13 residues. Germline CDR1 is MNHEY and CDR2 is SVGAGI. This chain's CDR3 is CASSNSRNTEAFF. The DNA of the CDR3 is TGTGCCAGCAGTAATAGCAGGAACACTGAAGCTTTCTTT.

The V and J genes are TRBV19 and TRBJ2-5; 14 bases are a match to TRBD2. From germline, CDR1 is LNHDA and CDR2 SQIVND (reference sequence). This CDR3 has 15 amino acids. V gave up 5 bases and J gave up 11 bases; unmatched junction bases: 10. For the CDR3, the DNA is TGTGCCAGTAGTCGGACTAGCGGGGGGCTGCGGGAGCAGTACTTC. This encodes CASSRTSGGLREQYF.

This clone was observed a few times. This sequence joins TRBV2 and TRBJ1-2; 9 nucleotides agree with TRBD1. The J segment lost 5 bases and the V segment lost 4 bases, leaving 5 bases of the junction unmatched. This CDR3 has 14 amino acids. Germline V lookup: CDR1 SNHLY, CDR2 FYNNEI. The CDR3 loop is CASSGSGQGYGYTF. Here the CDR3 DNA reads TGTGCCAGCAGTGGGTCGGGACAGGGTTATGGCTACACCTTC.

CDR3 DNA: TGTGCCAGTACCCGGGGGGACCCCGGGGAGCTGTTTTTT. Its translation is CASTRGDPGELFF. The chain uses TRBV19 and TRBJ2-2; 7 bases are shared with TRBD2. Trimming cost V 7 bases and J 6 bases; bases outside gene matches: 5. From germline, CDR1 is LNHDA and CDR2 SQIVND (reference sequence). The CDR3 has 13 amino acids.

This chain links TRBV5-1 with TRBJ2-5, with D unresolved. Trimming took off 5 bases at V and 5 bases at J, with 13 bases between the two ends. In germline, CDR1 is SGHRS, CDR2 YFSETQ. The CDR3 runs 13 residues. CDR3 sequence: CASRRPPGETQYF. CDR3 sequence (DNA): TGCGCCAGCAGAAGGCCCCCCGGGGAGACCCAGTACTTC.

This chain links TRBV20-1 with TRBJ1-1; possibly TRBD1 for D (5 bases). CDR1 and CDR2 (germline): DFQATT, SNEGSKA (reference sequence). The V end lost 6 bases, the J end lost 4 bases, and 9 bases lay between the germline ends. This CDR3 has 11 amino acids. CDR3 loop: CSAPGVTEAFF. The CDR3 nucleotides read TGCAGTGCCCCGGGGGTCACTGAAGCTTTCTTT.

CDR3 coding DNA: TGTGCCAGCAGCTTAGCGGGGACAGGGGGCTATGGCTACACCTTC. Protein sequence: CASSLAGTGGYGYTF. The chain has TRBV7-9 and TRBJ1-2, with 11 bases fitting TRBD1. Looked up from germline, CDR1 is SEHNR and CDR2 is FQNEAQ (reference sequence). After removal of 0 bases from V and 4 bases from J, the junction contained 1 base not matched to a gene. CDR3 length: 15 residues. Drawing the rest from reference TRBV7-9 and TRBJ1-2, the complete variable domain is DTGVSQNPRHKITKRGQNVTFRCDPISEHNRLYWYRQTLGQGPEFLTYFQNEAQLEKSRLLSDRFSAERPKGSFSTLEIQRTEQGDSAMYLCASSLAGTGGYGYTFGSGTRLTVV.

This clone showed up just a few times. The junction and the germline gene differ at one end; a read error may be behind it. J is TRBJ1-1 and V is TRBV7-8; a possible D gene is TRBD1 (5 bases). Germline CDR1 reads SGHVS; CDR2 reads FQNEAQ. This CDR3 contains 15 residues. The CDR3 region has the DNA TGTGCCAGCAACTTAAAAGGATCGGGGGGGGCTGAAGCTTTCTTT. This gives the protein CASNLKGSGGAEAFF.

CDR3 protein: CASKQGMSSYEQYF. The CDR3 coding sequence is TGTGCCAGCAAGCAGGGGATGAGCTCCTACGAGCAGTACTTC. This sequence joins TRBV6-5 and TRBJ2-7; a weak D match, TRBD1 (6 bases). Looked up from germline, CDR1 is MNHEY and CDR2 is SVGAGI. V shed 7 bases and J shed 0 bases, with 13 bases lying between them. CDR3 length: 14 residues.

V gene TRBV6-5 combines with J gene TRBJ2-3; no reliable D call. The CDR3 has 14 amino acids. Trimming cost V 2 bases and J 2 bases, with 8 bases left between them. The germline gives CDR1 MNHEY, CDR2 SVGAGI. In DNA, the CDR3 is TGTGCCAGCAGTTACGAGAAAACCACAGATACGCAGTATTTT. Its translation: CASSYEKTTDTQYF.

The chain carries TRBV9 and TRBJ2-1; D perhaps matches TRBD1 (6 bases). Germline CDR1 and CDR2: SGDLS and YYNGEE. Trimming took 8 bases from V and 5 from J, leaving 14 bases between them. The CDR3 covers 13 residues. The CDR3 DNA is TGTGCCAGTGCGACCGGGACACACAATGAGCAGTTCTTC. Translation: CASATGTHNEQFF.

In this sample, this clone turned up a few times. V gene TRBV29-1 combines with J gene TRBJ1-2; D is unclear. V dropped 3 bases and J dropped 5 bases, with 7 bases sitting between them. Germline V gene lookup returns CDR1 SQVTM and CDR2 ANQGSEA. The CDR3 has 11 residues. The CDR3 region has the DNA TGCAGCGTTGATTCCAGTTATGGCTACACCTTC. It yields the protein CSVDSSYGYTF.

The chain links TRBV2 to TRBJ2-7; D not certain. Trimming pared 4 bases from V and 5 bases from J, leaving 6 bases between. Germline V gene data show CDR1 as SNHLY and CDR2 as FYNNEI. The CDR3 is 11 residues long. CDR3 region: CASSVSDEQYF. In nucleotides, the CDR3 is TGTGCCAGCAGTGTCTCAGACGAGCAGTACTTC. Using reference TRBV2 and TRBJ2-7 for the parts outside the CDR3, the full variable domain is EPEVTQTPSHQVTQMGQEVILRCVPISNHLYFYWYRQILGQKVEFLVSFYNNEISEKSEIFDDQFSVERPDGSNFTLKIRSTKLEDSAMYFCASSVSDEQYFGPGTRLTVT.

This clone was seen a few times. The V and J genes are TRBV29-1 and TRBJ1-5; D gene uncertain. Deletions cut 4 bases from V and 3 bases from J, with 10 bases between. The CDR3 is 13 residues long. The germline gives CDR1 SQVTM, CDR2 ANQGSEA. The CDR3, as DNA: TGCAGCGTTGTCAGCGGCACCAATCAGCCCCAGCATTTT. Translating it yields CSVVSGTNQPQHF.

This chain links TRBV5-1 with TRBJ2-7; 8 nucleotides align to TRBD1. This CDR3 is 14 amino acids long. Germline V gene lookup returns CDR1 SGHRS and CDR2 YFSETQ. The ends lost 4 bases at V and 2 bases at J; junction bases unmatched: 5. This CDR3 is CASSGQGLTYEQYF. The CDR3 bases are TGCGCCAGCAGCGGACAGGGTTTAACCTACGAGCAGTACTTC.

This chain joins TRBV5-5 and TRBJ1-1; D is possibly TRBD1 (6 bases). Trimming pared 2 bases from V and 1 base from J, leaving 9 bases between. The CDR3 consists of 14 residues. Germline assignment: CDR1 SGHKS and CDR2 YYEKEE (reference sequence). This CDR3 is CASSFSDRNTEAFF. CDR3 DNA sequence: TGTGCCAGCAGCTTTTCGGACAGGAACACTGAAGCTTTCTTT.

The V gene is TRBV5-1, the J gene TRBJ1-3; 9 nucleotides align to TRBD1. Germline CDR1 and CDR2: SGHRS and YFSETQ. V was pared by 1 base and J by 2 bases, with 10 bases of the junction left unmatched. The CDR3 runs to 18 residues. The chain's CDR3 is CASSLSPMGQGAGNTIYF. CDR3 nucleotide sequence: TGCGCCAGCAGCTTGTCCCCGATGGGACAGGGAGCTGGAAACACCATATATTTT.

The CDR3 DNA follows: TGTGCCAGCACCTCGGGAGCGGTCACCGGGGAGCTGTTTTTT. Encoded protein: CASTSGAVTGELFF. The V call is TRBV6-5, the J call TRBJ2-2; a weak D match, TRBD2 (6 bases). With 7 bases removed from V and 4 bases from J, the gap between germline ends came to 13 bases. The CDR3 runs to 14 residues. Looked up from germline, CDR1 is MNHEY and CDR2 is SVGAGI.

This sequence joins TRBV27 and TRBJ1-6, with D unresolved. The CDR3 has 13 residues. Germline CDR1 reads MNHEY; CDR2 reads SMNVEV (reference sequence). The V end lost 4 bases, the J end lost 9 bases, and 10 bases lay between the germline ends. The CDR3 loop is CASSWAGVSPLHF. CDR3 in DNA: TGTGCCAGCAGTTGGGCCGGCGTTTCACCCCTCCACTTT.